This TCR beta chain was sequenced during a study of T cells in women clearing cervical HPV infection. The CDR3 is 15 amino acids. V lost 0 bases, J lost 4 bases, and 10 bases lay in between. Looked up from germline, CDR1 is DFQATT and CDR2 is SNEGSKA (reference sequence). TCR beta CDR3 amplified by multiplex PCR from about 1200 ng genomic DNA. This table comes from immunoSEQ multiplex PCR, and its TCRdb copy is limited to in-frame clones, with some not included. This sample's table reports around 46,000 clones. All donors had a single incident cervical HPV16 infection, not prevalent. Cervical HPV DNA detected by MY09/MY11 PCR, typed by dot-blot. In the case of this clone: The CDR3 end falls 3 residues outside the read, so it is completed with the germline J gene.

The chain uses TRBV20-1 and TRBJ1-6, with D maybe TRBD1 (6 bases). The sequence came from a woman aged 18 to 75 with a cervical HPV16 infection that either progressed to CIN3+ or cleared (not recorded which). What was sequenced was blood buffy coat. The sequenced part of the CDR3 DNA is TGCAGTGCTAGAGAGGGTCAGGGGTATAATTCACCC. Its translation: CSAREGQGYNSP. The full CDR3 reads CSAREGQGYNSPLHF.